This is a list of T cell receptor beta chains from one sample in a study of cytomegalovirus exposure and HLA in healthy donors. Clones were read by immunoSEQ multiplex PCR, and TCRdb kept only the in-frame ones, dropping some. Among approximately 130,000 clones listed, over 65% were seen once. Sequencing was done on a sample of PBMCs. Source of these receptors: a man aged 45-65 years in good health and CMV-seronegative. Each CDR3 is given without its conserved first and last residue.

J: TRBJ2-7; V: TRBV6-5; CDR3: ASSYARPAPYEQY
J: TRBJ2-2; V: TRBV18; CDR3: ASSPIFQTGGTGELF
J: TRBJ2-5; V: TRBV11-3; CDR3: ASSFGLAGGEETQY
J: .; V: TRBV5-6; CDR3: ASSLLYRDYEQY
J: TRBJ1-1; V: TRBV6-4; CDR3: AVFGTGTGSSEAF
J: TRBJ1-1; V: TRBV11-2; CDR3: ASSPRTGTNTEAF
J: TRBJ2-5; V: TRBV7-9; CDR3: SSSPPQETQY
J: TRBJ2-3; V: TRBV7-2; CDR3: ASSLVQGKDTQY
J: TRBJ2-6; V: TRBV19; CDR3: ASSIHSPLSGANVLT
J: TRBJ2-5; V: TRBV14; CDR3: ASSPRTLQGTQY
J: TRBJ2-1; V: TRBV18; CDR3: ASSPRPGTHTNEQF
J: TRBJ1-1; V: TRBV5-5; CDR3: ASSAAGGRTEAF
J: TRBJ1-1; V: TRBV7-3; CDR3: ASSFSENTEAF
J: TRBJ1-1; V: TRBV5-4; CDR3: ASSLIRGRNTEAF
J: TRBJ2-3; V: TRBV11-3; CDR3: ASRGSPTDTQY
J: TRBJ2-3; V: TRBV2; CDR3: ASSLTSGSITDTQY
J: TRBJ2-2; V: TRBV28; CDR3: ASSLEPPGHRTTGELF
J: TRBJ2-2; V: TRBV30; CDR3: AWSRGLVGGELF
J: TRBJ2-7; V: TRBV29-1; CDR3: SGGLAGAEQY
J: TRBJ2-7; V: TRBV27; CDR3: ASSLGPGEGYEQY